This T cell receptor beta chain was documented in a study of beta chain features in type 1 diabetes. Sequencing targeted expressed TCRB transcripts, as all isolated RNA had been reverse transcribed. Generated by immunoSEQ multiplex PCR, the TCRdb table keeps only in-frame clones and is missing some. Found here are about 230,000 clones, 7.5% to 10% of them singletons; the top ten hold 0.03% to 0.035%. This clone came up a few times. The receptor's source is a woman aged 18 to 35 in good health. The sample taken for sequencing was naive CD4+ T cells from blood.

The CDR3 region has the DNA TGTGCCAGCAGCTTAGTGGGAGGGATGAACACTGAAGCTTTCTTT. This sequence encodes CASSLVGGMNTEAFF. The chain couples TRBV7-9 to TRBJ1-1; D unresolved. V lost 1 base and J 0 bases, leaving 9 bases between the germline ends. The CDR3 sequence is 15 residues long. Germline V gene data show CDR1 as SEHNR and CDR2 as FQNEAQ (reference sequence).